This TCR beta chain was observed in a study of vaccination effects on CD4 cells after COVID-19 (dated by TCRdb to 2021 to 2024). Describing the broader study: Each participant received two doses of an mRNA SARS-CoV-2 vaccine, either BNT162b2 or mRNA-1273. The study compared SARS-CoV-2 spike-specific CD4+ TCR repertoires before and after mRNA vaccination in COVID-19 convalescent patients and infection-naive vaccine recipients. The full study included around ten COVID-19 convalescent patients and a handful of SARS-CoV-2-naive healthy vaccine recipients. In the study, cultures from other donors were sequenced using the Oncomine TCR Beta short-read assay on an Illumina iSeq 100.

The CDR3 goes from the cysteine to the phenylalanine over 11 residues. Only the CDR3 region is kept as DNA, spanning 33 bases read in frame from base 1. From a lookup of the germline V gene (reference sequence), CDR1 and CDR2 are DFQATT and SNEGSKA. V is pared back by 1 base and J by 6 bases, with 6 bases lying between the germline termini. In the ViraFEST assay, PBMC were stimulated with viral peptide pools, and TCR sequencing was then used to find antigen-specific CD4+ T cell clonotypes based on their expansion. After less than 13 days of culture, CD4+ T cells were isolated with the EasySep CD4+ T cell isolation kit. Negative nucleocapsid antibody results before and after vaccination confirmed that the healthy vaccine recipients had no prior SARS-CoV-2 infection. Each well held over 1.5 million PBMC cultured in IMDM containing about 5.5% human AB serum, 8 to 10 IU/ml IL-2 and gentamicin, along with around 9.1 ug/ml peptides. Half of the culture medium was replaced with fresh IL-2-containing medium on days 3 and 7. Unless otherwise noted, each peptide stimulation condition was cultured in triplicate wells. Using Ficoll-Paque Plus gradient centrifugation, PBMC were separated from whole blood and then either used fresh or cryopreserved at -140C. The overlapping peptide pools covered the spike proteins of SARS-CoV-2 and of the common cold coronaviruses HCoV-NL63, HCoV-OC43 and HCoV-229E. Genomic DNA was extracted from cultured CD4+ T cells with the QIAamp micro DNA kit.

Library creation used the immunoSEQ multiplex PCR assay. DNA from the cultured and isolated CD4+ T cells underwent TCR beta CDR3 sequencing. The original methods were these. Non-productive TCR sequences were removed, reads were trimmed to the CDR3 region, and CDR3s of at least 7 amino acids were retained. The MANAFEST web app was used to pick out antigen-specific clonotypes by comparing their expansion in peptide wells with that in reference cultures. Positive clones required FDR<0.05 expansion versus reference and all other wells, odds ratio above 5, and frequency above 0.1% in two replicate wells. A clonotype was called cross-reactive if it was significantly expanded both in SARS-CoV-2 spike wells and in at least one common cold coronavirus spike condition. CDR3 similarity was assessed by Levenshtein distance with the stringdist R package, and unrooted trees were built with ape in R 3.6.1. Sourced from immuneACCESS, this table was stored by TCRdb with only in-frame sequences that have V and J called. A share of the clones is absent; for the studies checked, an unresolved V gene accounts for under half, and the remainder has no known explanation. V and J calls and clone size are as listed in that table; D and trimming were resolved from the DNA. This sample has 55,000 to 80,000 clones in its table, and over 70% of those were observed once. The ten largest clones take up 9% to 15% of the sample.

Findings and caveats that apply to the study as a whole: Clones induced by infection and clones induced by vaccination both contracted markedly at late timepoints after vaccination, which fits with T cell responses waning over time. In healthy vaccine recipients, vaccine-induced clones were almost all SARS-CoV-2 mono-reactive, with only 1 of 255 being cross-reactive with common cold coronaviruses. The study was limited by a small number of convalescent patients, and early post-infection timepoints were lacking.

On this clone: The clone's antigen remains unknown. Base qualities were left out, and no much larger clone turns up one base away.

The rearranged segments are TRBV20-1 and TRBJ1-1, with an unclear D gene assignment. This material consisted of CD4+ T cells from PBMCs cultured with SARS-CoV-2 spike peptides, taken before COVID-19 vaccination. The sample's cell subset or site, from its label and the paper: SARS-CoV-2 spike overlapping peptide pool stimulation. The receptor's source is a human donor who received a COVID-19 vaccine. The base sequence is TGCAGTGCTAGAGGCCAGTCTGAAGCTTTCTTT. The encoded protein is CSARGQSEAFF.